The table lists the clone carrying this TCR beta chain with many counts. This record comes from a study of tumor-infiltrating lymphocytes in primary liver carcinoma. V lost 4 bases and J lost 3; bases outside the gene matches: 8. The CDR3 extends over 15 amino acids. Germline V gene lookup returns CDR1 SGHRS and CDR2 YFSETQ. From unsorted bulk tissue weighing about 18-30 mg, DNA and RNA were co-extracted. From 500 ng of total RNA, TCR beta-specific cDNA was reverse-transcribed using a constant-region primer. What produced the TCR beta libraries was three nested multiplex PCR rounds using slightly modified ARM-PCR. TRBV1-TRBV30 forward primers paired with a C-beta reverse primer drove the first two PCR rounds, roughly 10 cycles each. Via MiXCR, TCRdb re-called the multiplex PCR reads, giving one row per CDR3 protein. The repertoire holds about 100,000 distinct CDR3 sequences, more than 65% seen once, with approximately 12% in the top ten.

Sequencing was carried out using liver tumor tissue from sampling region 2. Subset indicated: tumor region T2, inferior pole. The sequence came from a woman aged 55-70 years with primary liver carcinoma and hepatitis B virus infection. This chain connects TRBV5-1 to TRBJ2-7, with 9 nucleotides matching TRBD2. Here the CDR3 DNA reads TGCGCCAGCAGCCTAGCGGGGACAGACTACTACGAGCAGTACTTC. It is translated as CASSLAGTDYYEQYF.